This T cell receptor (beta chain) is drawn from a study of cytomegalovirus exposure and HLA in healthy donors. PCR involved 60 Vbeta and 13 Jbeta primers. Generated by immunoSEQ multiplex PCR, the TCRdb table keeps only in-frame clones and is missing some. The sample lists 220,000 or so clones, 70% to 85% occurring once. This CDR3 is 16 amino acids long. V was pared by 0 bases and J by 6 bases, with 8 bases of the junction left unmatched. The germline V gene has CDR1 MGHDK and CDR2 SYGVNS. With regard to this clone: What it recognizes is unknown.

Whole-study results and caveats: The only immune exposure information that was available was CMV serostatus. In a later analysis, a genetic analysis reported fewer productive-TCR N-insertions in an Asian-associated ancestry cluster than the cohort average. A later analysis showed TCR association rates differing by HLA locus, peaking at DRB1 and lowest at HLA-C.

Each of the donors was a healthy bone marrow donor. The V call is TRBV25-1, the J call TRBJ2-1; TRBD2 matches 7 bases. The TCR comes from a male donor in good health and CMV-seronegative. The sequenced sample was PBMCs. The CDR3 nucleotides read TGTGCCAGCAGTGAATATGGGGGGGGTTCGGGCAATGAGCAGTTCTTC. Encoded protein: CASSEYGGGSGNEQFF.